What follows is one T cell receptor (beta chain) and its context. Its antigen is still unknown. The second PCR ran 7 to 11 cycles with a sample-barcoded 5' primer and J-beta primers. TCRdb analysed the 5' RACE reads with MiXCR anew, one entry per CDR3 protein. The table lists 850,000 to 1,000,000 distinct CDR3 sequences, around 48% of them singletons. This sample was included in a study of blood T cells in healthy people across ages. Broader study findings: Naive CD4+ cells and diversity were both higher in long-lived donors than in aged donors. Estimates drawn from one million T cells were deemed to understate diversity.

Every sample had a minimum of 6.5 million PBMCs isolated. The receptor's source is a man aged 30 to 45 in good health. Sequencing input: blood.

CDR3 sequence reads: CASSLMGQGARGNQPQHF. The CDR3 nucleotides read TGTGCCAGCAGTTTAATGGGACAGGGGGCTCGAGGCAATCAGCCCCAGCATTTT. J is TRBJ1-5 and V is TRBV28; TRBD1 matches at 12 bases. CDR1 and CDR2 from the germline V gene are MDHEN and SYDVKM. V lost 2 bases, J lost 2 bases, and 7 bases stayed unmatched. This CDR3 has 18 residues.